This entry concerns a single T cell receptor (beta chain). In this sample, this clonotype turned up a few times. Its antigen is not yet known. Base qualities are missing; no much larger clone stands one base away. The library was produced with 5' RACE. The sequencer listed for this sample is Illumina HiSeq 2500. The second PCR ran for about 6 to 12 cycles and used a J-beta primer mix along with a sample-barcoded 5' primer. A unique molecular identifier was introduced onto each TCR beta cDNA molecule by a template-switch 5' adaptor carrying 12 random nucleotides. Each sample yielded at least 3 million CDR3-containing paired-end reads. First-strand cDNA synthesis was performed from all RNA using the Mint cDNA synthesis kit, with priming by a TRBC-specific oligonucleotide. After uracil-DNA glycosylase treatment, a first 18-cycle PCR used universal primers M1SS and BC2_uni_R on all cDNA. In the source study's methods: Normalization of each sample was performed by random selection of 1 million high-quality reads, each carrying a distinct molecular identifier. Instead of being binned into consensus sequences, reads that shared molecular identifiers were thrown out. CDR3 identification, clonotype clustering and error correction used MiTCR with a Q25 quality threshold and the strictest error-elimination algorithm. A nonparametric unseen species model with Euler transformation was used to estimate lower-bound total TCR beta diversity. Using fastp at Q25 and MiXCR, TCRdb reprocessed the public reads and kept productive beta chains. Rows matching on CDR3 protein sequence are summarized as one entry with the most common DNA and genes. The V and J calls, along with clone size, are taken from TCRdb and not from the paper's own processing. Present in this sample are 800,000 or so distinct CDR3 sequences, around 25% of which were seen just once. Of the sample, 3% to 4.5% falls within the top ten clones.

This sample is part of a study of blood T cells in healthy people across ages (dated by TCRdb to the mid-2010s). Concerning the study at large: Template switching captured roughly one uniquely barcoded TCR beta cDNA molecule per two T cells in model experiments. Using the same blood draw, the study looked at two additional independent replicas of 1 million unique cDNA reads for two donors, one aged 18 to 29 and the other aged 80 or older. To track age-related changes in TCR beta repertoire diversity, the study relied on deep sequencing normalized with unique cDNA molecular identifiers. Donors were grouped into four age groups: young (average approximately 16 years), middle-aged (less than 40), aged (roughly 62) and long-lived (over 80). Overall study results and their limits: Conclusive comparison of naive and antigen-experienced compartments was prevented by the profiling of bulk unsorted PBMCs. Estimates of total diversity based on one million sequenced T cells were considered lower bounds and underestimates. The long-lived group showed more naive CD4+ T cells, fewer expanded clones and increased TCR diversity than the aged group, suggesting age selection. There was a strong correlation between observed TCR beta diversity and the percentage of naive T cells measured by flow cytometry. As age increased, observed TCR beta diversity per million T cells dropped in a roughly linear way, and a significant reduction was already evident by age around 41. Because the CMV infection status of the donors was unknown, age-related changes in expanded clonotypes may potentially have been confounded.

The donors were 40 or so Caucasian individuals from Russia, aged roughly 6 to 90 years, who were systemically healthy. Each donor gave approximately 9.3 milliliters of peripheral blood, collected into EDTA-treated Vacutainer tubes. Ficoll-Paque density-gradient centrifugation was used to isolate PBMCs, with at least 7 million obtained per sample. Total RNA, at least 6 micrograms per sample, was extracted from PBMCs with Trizol reagent. For every donor, an aliquot of PBMCs went through flow cytometry to measure the percentages of naive CD45RAhigh/CD27high T cells. Spanning cysteine to phenylalanine, the CDR3 consists of 15 amino acids. This entry keeps only the CDR3 DNA: 45 bases, framed from base 1. Trimming leaves V shorter by 1 base and J shorter by 6 bases, with the junction holding 7 bases beyond the gene matches. These data were also filed under a second study, of T cells of mothers and their children. As noted in the second study: Nine systemically healthy Caucasian individuals, comprising three mothers and their six children, were included as donors. cDNA synthesis consumed the entire amount of extracted RNA, loaded at around 1.5 ug RNA in each 15 ul reaction. In the second PCR, sample barcodes and 2-4 random nucleotides were introduced via the M1S primer. Each mother yielded over 8.5 million TCR beta CDR3 reads and each child some 3 million reads. Thymic selection shapes the output of TCR recombination in a similar way in related and unrelated pairs, and inherited differences have a minor effect. Related mother-child pairs always showed normalized repertoire overlap that was slightly higher than in unrelated mother-child pairs, though the difference was never significant. Persistent microchimeric T cell clones were not detected, at a sensitivity of about 100 clones per million clonotypes. The study used deep NGS to compare TCR beta repertoires of mothers and children, seeking features distinguishing related mother-child pairs from unrelated individuals. The mean age was roughly 36 +/- 4 years for the mothers and about 12 +/- 4 years for the children. Libraries were sequenced on Illumina HiSeq 2000 with 100+100 nt paired-end reads after adapter ligation with NEBNext reagents. To prevent cross-contamination, the mother and child libraries were prepared a month apart and were sequenced in separate runs. For each donor, somewhere between about 450,000 and 2,100,000 distinct TCR beta clonotypes were identified. Naive TCR beta clonotypes were estimated from low-frequency clonotypes matched to each donor's FACS-determined naive share, without sorting.

Sequencing was done on a sample of blood. This sequence originates from a boy aged 10-17 years in good health. The sequence is built from TRBV12-3 or TRBV12-4 and TRBJ2-3; 7 of the junction bases match TRBD1. CDR3 region: CASSLGDRARDTQYF. Here is the DNA: TGTGCCAGCAGTTTAGGAGACAGGGCGAGGGATACGCAGTATTTT.